The clone carrying this T cell receptor beta chain was observed a handful of times. Its antigen is undetermined. The identical CDR3 is also encoded by other nucleotide sequences in the sample. Expressed TCRB transcripts were sequenced, since all the RNA that had been isolated was reverse transcribed. The assay was immunoSEQ multiplex PCR, and TCRdb's table has in-frame clones only and misses some. The repertoire holds fewer than 900,000 clones, with roughly a sixth as singletons. Sorting of CD4+ naive, central memory, regulatory and stem cell-like memory cells was performed via CD45RO/CCR7/CD25/CD127/CD95/CD27. The source of the sample is a study of beta chain features in type 1 diabetes. The study, taken as a whole, reports: Among patients with Type 1 diabetes, TCRB CDR3s were moderately but significantly shorter in every one of the four CD4+ subsets. More deletions and fewer insertions at VDJ junctions were found in patients with type 1 diabetes. The study notes PCR might favor shorter templates equally in patients and controls.

With 4 bases clipped from V and 8 bases from J, the junction kept 5 bases outside the gene matches. CDR1 is WNHNN and CDR2 is SYGVQD in the germline V gene (reference sequence). The CDR3 length is 13 residues. Sequencing was done on a sample of naive CD4+ T cells from blood. V usage is TRBV10-1 and J usage is TRBJ2-4; 7 bases agree with TRBD1. The TCR originated in a woman aged 18 to 35 in good health. CDR3 bases: TGCGCCAGCAGTGGACAGGGTGGGGACATTCAGTACTTC. Encoded protein: CASSGQGGDIQYF.